This T cell receptor beta chain derives from a study of blood T cell repertoires in COVID-19. Background on the study: Acute and convalescent COVID-19 specimens originated in the United States, Italy and Spain.

The CDR3 is 11 amino acids. Germline assignment: CDR1 ENHRY and CDR2 SYGVKD. With 10 bases removed from V and 8 bases from J, the gap between germline ends came to 14 bases. Only a few counts were recorded for this clone. Repertoires were generated with immunoSEQ multiplex PCR, while TCRdb's copy carries only in-frame clones and drops some. This table holds about 250,000 clones, approximately 78% found once. This TCR derives from a man aged 35 to 55 who had been exposed to COVID-19. The specimen sequenced was PBMCs or T cells enriched from blood (not recorded which). The chain couples TRBV10-3 to TRBJ1-1; no clear D gene. The CDR3 sequence is CASGPAGEAFF. The CDR3 bases are TGTGCCAGCGGACCGGCGGGGGAAGCTTTCTTT.